A single sample gave rise to the 26 T cell receptor beta chains below, sequenced in a study of memory CD8 T cells in hepatitis C reinfection. Noted time point: peak reinfection, 3 to 8 weeks after reinfection detection. Sorted cells were sequenced directly ex vivo without any in vitro expansion. Sequencing was performed with immunoSEQ multiplex PCR; in TCRdb, only in-frame clones are kept and a portion is missing. The sample yields 35,000 to 55,000 clones, around 89% seen once. The source material was naive CD8+ T cells sorted from blood. The receptors come from a man between 18 and 29 years old with hepatitis C virus infection.

This clone has a single count. One end of the junction is discordant with germline, which a read error may explain. Other nucleotide sequences from this sample produce the same CDR3. The rearrangement uses TRBV4-1 and TRBJ2-2, with 7 bases matching TRBD2. The CDR3 has 15 amino acids. Germline-derived CDR1 and CDR2 are MGHRA and YSYEKL. In DNA, the CDR3 is TGCGCCAGCAGCCAAGAGCCAGCGGGAACCGGGGAACTGTTTTTT. This encodes CASSQEPAGTGELFF.

This rearrangement joins TRBV5-4 to TRBJ2-2; the match to TRBD2 covers 16 bases. CDR1 and CDR2 from the germline V gene are SGHNT and YYREEE (reference sequence). This CDR3 comprises 20 residues. V was clipped by 4 bases and J by 5 bases; unmatched bases: 14. The CDR3 here is CASSRGPGLAGGGPTGELFF. The CDR3 DNA sequence: TGTGCCAGCAGCAGGGGACCGGGACTAGCGGGAGGGGGGCCAACCGGGGAGCTGTTTTTT. The whole variable domain, filled in from reference TRBV5-4 and TRBJ2-2, reads ETGVTQSPTHLIKTRGQQVTLRCSSQSGHNTVSWYQQALGQGPQFIFQYYREEENGRGNFPPRFSGLQFPNYSSELNVNALELDDSALYLCASSRGPGLAGGGPTGELFFGEGSRLTVL.

J is TRBJ1-6 and V is TRBV7-9, with 8 bases that match TRBD1. V shed 4 bases and J 9 bases; nucleotides not matched to a gene: 8. Germline V gives CDR1 SEHNR, CDR2 FQNEAQ (reference sequence). This CDR3 region has 15 residues. The chain's CDR3 is CASSSPDRASSPLHF. DNA of the CDR3: TGTGCCAGCAGCTCTCCGGACAGGGCGAGTTCACCCCTCCACTTT.

This chain connects TRBV28 to TRBJ2-7; D perhaps matches TRBD2 (6 bases). Germline-derived CDR1 and CDR2 are MDHEN and SYDVKM. Between the trimmed V and J ends, which lost 6 bases and 5 bases, there was a span of 14 bases. The CDR3 length is 13 residues. In DNA form, the CDR3 reads TGTGCCAGCAGAAGTGGAGGCGGGAACGAGCAGTACTTC. Encoded protein: CASRSGGGNEQYF.

This clone has only one observation. The CDR3 protein is CASSDPEDARSYEQYF. The CDR3 DNA reads as TGTGCCAGCTCGGATCCCGAAGACGCGCGGTCCTACGAGCAGTACTTC. The chain joins TRBV5-5 to TRBJ2-7; D ambiguous. The CDR3 has 16 amino acids. The germline CDR1 and CDR2 sequences are SGHKS and YYEKEE (reference sequence). Trimming took off 7 bases at V and 1 base at J, with 21 bases between the two ends. The variable domain in full, with the rest retrieved from reference TRBV5-5 and TRBJ2-7, is DAGVTQSPTHLIKTRGQQVTLRCSPISGHKSVSWYQQVLGQGPQFIFQYYEKEERGRGNFPDRFSARQFPNYSSELNVNALLLGDSALYLCASSDPEDARSYEQYFGPGTRLTVT.

This clone came up a few times. The genes are TRBV6-5 and TRBJ2-1, with a tentative D call TRBD1 (6 bases). The germline V gene encodes CDR1 MNHEY and CDR2 SVGAGI. The CDR3 has 12 amino acids. V lost 5 bases and J lost 7, with 9 bases in between. The CDR3 DNA reads as TGTGCCAGCAGTATAACAGGGAATGAGCAGTTCTTC. Its translation: CASSITGNEQFF.

The gene calls are TRBV9 and TRBJ1-3; D gene uncertain. Trimming took 3 bases from V and 0 from J, leaving 10 bases between them. The CDR3 has 15 amino acids. Germline V lookup: CDR1 SGDLS, CDR2 YYNGEE. Written as DNA, the CDR3 is TGTGCCAGCAGCGCCCAATTTAGCTCTGGAAACACCATATATTTT. It encodes CASSAQFSSGNTIYF. The full variable domain, rest sourced from reference TRBV9 and TRBJ1-3, is DSGVTQTPKHLITATGQRVTLRCSPRSGDLSVYWYQQSLDQGLQFLIQYYNGEERAKGNILERFSAQQFPDLHSELNLSSLELGDSALYFCASSAQFSSGNTIYFGEGSWLTVV.

The chain combines TRBV21-1 with TRBJ2-7; the table calls TRBD1, which could not be checked here. TRBV21-1 is a pseudogene segment. This CDR3 contains 15 residues. In DNA form, the CDR3 reads TGTGCCAGCAGCAAGGACAGAAATATAACCTACGAGCAGTACGTC. This encodes CASSKDRNITYEQYV.

This chain connects TRBV27 to TRBJ2-7; no clear D gene. Deletions cut 5 bases from V and 0 bases from J, with 11 bases between. The germline V gene encodes CDR1 MNHEY and CDR2 SMNVEV (reference sequence). The CDR3 is made up of 14 amino acids. CDR3 in DNA: TGTGCCAGCAGTCCAGTACAGTTCTCCTACGAGCAGTACGTC. Translated: CASSPVQFSYEQYV.

The chain is built from TRBV19 and TRBJ2-1; the D gene is possibly TRBD2 (5 bases). The CDR3 sequence is 13 residues long. Trimming cost V 5 bases and J 3 bases, with 8 bases left between them. Germline loops: CDR1 LNHDA, CDR2 SQIVND (reference sequence). CDR3 region: CASSGGLYNEQFF. CDR3 nucleotide sequence: TGTGCCAGTAGTGGCGGACTCTACAATGAGCAGTTCTTC. Drawing the rest from reference TRBV19 and TRBJ2-1, the complete variable domain is DGGITQSPKYLFRKEGQNVTLSCEQNLNHDAMYWYRQDPGQGLRLIYYSQIVNDFQKGDIAEGYSVSREKKESFPLTVTSAQKNPTAFYLCASSGGLYNEQFFGPGTRLTVL.

The chain recombines TRBV29-1 with TRBJ2-7; no clear D. V dropped 4 bases and J dropped 2 bases, with 9 bases sitting between them. The CDR3 is made up of 12 amino acids. Germline V gives CDR1 SQVTM, CDR2 ANQGSEA. CDR3 coding DNA: TGCAGCGTTGGGCAGGTTACCTACGAGCAGTACTTC. Translation: CSVGQVTYEQYF.

The V call is TRBV14, the J call TRBJ2-1; TRBD2 might be the D (5 bases). Trimming took 6 bases from V and 8 from J, leaving 8 bases between them. The CDR3 length is 11 residues. Germline CDR1 SGHDN, CDR2 FVKESK. The CDR3 DNA sequence: TGTGCCAGCAGTCGGGGAGATGAGCAGTTCTTC. Translating it yields CASSRGDEQFF.

The chain recombines TRBV6-5 with TRBJ2-2, with D perhaps matching TRBD2 (6 bases). Between the trimmed V and J ends, which lost 10 bases and 4 bases, there was a span of 10 bases. The CDR3 runs to 12 residues. CDR1 and CDR2 from the germline V gene are MNHEY and SVGAGI. The CDR3 DNA is TGTGCCACGGAGGGTGGCACCGGGGAGCTGTTTTTT. As protein: CATEGGTGELFF.

This clone occurred once. This chain uses TRBV27 with TRBJ2-3, with 8 bases lining up with TRBD2. CDR1 is MNHEY and CDR2 is SMNVEV in the germline V gene (reference sequence). The trim removed 4 bases at V and 5 bases at J, leaving 11 bases unmatched. This CDR3 spans 16 amino acids. As DNA, the CDR3 is TGTGCCAGCAGTTCCCGGGATAGCGGGAACCTAGATACGCAGTATTTT. This encodes CASSSRDSGNLDTQYF.

This chain joins TRBV7-9 and TRBJ2-5, with 8 bases that match TRBD1. Germline values: CDR1 SEHNR, CDR2 FQNEAQ (reference sequence). This CDR3 region has 15 residues. V shed 4 bases, J shed 4 bases, and the junction held 8 bases outside the gene matches. CDR3 in DNA: TGTGCCAGCAGCTCGTCCTCGGGACAGGCAGAGACCCAGTACTTC. This codes for CASSSSSGQAETQYF.

The V call is TRBV14, the J call TRBJ2-1, with a tentative D call TRBD2 (6 bases). The CDR3 runs 18 residues. Between the trimmed V and J ends, which lost 0 bases and 3 bases, there was a span of 18 bases. Per the germline V gene, CDR1 is SGHDN and CDR2 is FVKESK. The CDR3 protein is CASSQEGSAGGYYNEQFF. The CDR3 nucleotides read TGTGCCAGCAGCCAAGAAGGATCTGCCGGGGGTTACTACAATGAGCAGTTCTTC.

The chain uses TRBV19 and TRBJ2-1, with 10 bases identical to TRBD1. This CDR3 region has 15 residues. Germline-derived CDR1 and CDR2 are LNHDA and SQIVND (reference sequence). V shed 4 bases and J 2 bases; nucleotides not matched to a gene: 2. In DNA form, the CDR3 reads TGTGCCAGTAGTACGGGACAGGGGCCCTACAATGAGCAGTTCTTC. Translation gives CASSTGQGPYNEQFF.

This chain uses TRBV19 with TRBJ1-5; D is perhaps TRBD1 (5 bases). The CDR3 spans 16 residues. V lost 1 base and J 1 base, leaving 11 bases between the germline ends. The germline V gene encodes CDR1 LNHDA and CDR2 SQIVND (reference sequence). In nucleotides, the CDR3 is TGTGCCAGTAGTATAGCGGGGGACTTGAGCAATCAGCCCCAGCATTTT. Protein sequence: CASSIAGDLSNQPQHF.

This chain uses TRBV11-1 with TRBJ2-1; possible D gene TRBD2, 6 bases. The CDR3 runs to 15 residues. Trimming left V 5 bases short and J 8 bases short, with 19 bases between. Germline V lookup: CDR1 SGHAT, CDR2 FQDESV (reference sequence). The CDR3 region is CASSLGRGFQDEQFF. CDR3 bases: TGTGCCAGCAGCCTCGGGAGAGGCTTTCAGGATGAGCAGTTCTTC.

The V gene is TRBV7-9, the J gene TRBJ2-3, with D tentatively TRBD1 (5 bases). Between the trimmed V and J ends, which lost 1 base and 4 bases, there was a span of 12 bases. The germline V gene encodes CDR1 SEHNR and CDR2 FQNEAQ (reference sequence). The CDR3 consists of 15 residues. The CDR3 region is CASSLVREIADTQYF. CDR3 bases: TGTGCCAGCAGCTTAGTCAGGGAAATCGCAGATACGCAGTATTTT.

The chain employs TRBV6-1 and TRBJ1-4; 9 bases align to TRBD1. The V gene's germline CDR1 is MNHNS and CDR2 SASEGT. CDR3 size: 16 residues. V was pared by 1 base and J by 2 bases, with 2 bases of the junction left unmatched. The CDR3 here is CASSEGTGGTNEKLFF. The CDR3 coding sequence is TGTGCCAGCAGTGAAGGAACAGGGGGCACTAATGAAAAACTGTTTTTT.

A note on this clone: One junction end does not reproduce the germline sequence, and a read error may be involved. Other DNA sequences within the sample encode an identical CDR3. V and J are TRBV14 and TRBJ2-4, with D maybe TRBD1 (5 bases). Germline lookup yields CDR1 SGHDN and CDR2 FVKESK. CDR3 size: 17 residues. This chain's CDR3 is CASSQDLKGWVKNIQYF. The DNA for the CDR3 is TGTGCCAGTAGCCAAGATCTTAAGGGGTGGGTCAAAAACATTCAGTACTTC.

A few counts support this clone. This chain connects TRBV7-8 to TRBJ2-7; 9 bases align to TRBD1. The CDR3 covers 15 residues. The J segment lost 3 bases and the V segment lost 1 base, leaving 4 bases of the junction unmatched. The germline CDR1 and CDR2 sequences are SGHVS and FQNEAQ. CDR3 in DNA: TGTGCCAGCAGCTTAGTACAGGGGGCCCTCTACGAGCAGTACTTC. This encodes CASSLVQGALYEQYF.

Note on this clone: Its ends do not fully match the called genes, so a read error is possible. The chain joins TRBV7-7 to TRBJ1-4; no clear D. There are 14 residues in the CDR3. Germline CDR1 reads SSHAT; CDR2 reads FNYEAQ (reference sequence). CDR3 residues: CASSLETLEEKLFF. The CDR3 DNA is TGTGCTAGCAGCCTCGAAACCTTGGAGGAAAAACTGTTTTTT. Supplemented by reference TRBV7-7 and TRBJ1-4, the full variable domain reads GAGVSQSPRYKVTKRGQDVTLRCDPISSHATLYWYQQALGQGPEFLTYFNYEAQPDKSGLPSDRFSAERPEGSISTLTIQRTEQRDSAMYRCASSLETLEEKLFFGSGTQLSVL.

The chain has TRBV4-1 and TRBJ2-3; 10 bases map to TRBD2. CDR1 is MGHRA and CDR2 is YSYEKL in the germline V gene. Germline trimming cut 4 bases from V and 0 bases from J; bases unmatched to any gene: 1. The CDR3 spans 15 residues. The CDR3 here is CASSPSGSSTDTQYF. The CDR3 coding sequence is TGCGCCAGCAGCCCTAGCGGGAGTAGCACAGATACGCAGTATTTT.

This chain links TRBV10-3 with TRBJ2-2, with 14 bases matching TRBD2. This CDR3 is built from 16 residues. CDR1 is ENHRY and CDR2 is SYGVKD in the germline V gene. Unmatched junction bases numbered 7, after V lost 6 bases and J lost 7 bases. The CDR3 nucleotides read TGTGCCATCAGACGACTAGCGGGAGGGCCCGGCGGGGAGCTGTTTTTT. Protein: CAIRRLAGGPGGELFF.